Listed here are 27 T cell receptor beta chains from one sample, sequenced in a study of shared clonotypes between healthy human individuals. Data came from immunoSEQ multiplex PCR; TCRdb stores just in-frame clones and leaves some out. The table includes approximately 2.5 million clones, approximately 94% detected once. Sequences were obtained from naive CD4+ T cells from PBMCs. The subset: CD45RA+ positively selected. Receptor source: a man younger than 35 in good health. Some clones in this sample may be carry-over from other donors' samples.

The chain uses TRBV28 and TRBJ1-6; TRBD1 aligns across 7 bases. CDR1 MDHEN and CDR2 SYDVKM come from the germline V gene. The CDR3 contains 15 residues. The J segment lost 7 bases and the V segment lost 6 bases, leaving 9 bases of the junction unmatched. The CDR3 DNA is TGTGCCAGCAGCAGACGACAGGGCTCCAATTCACCCCTCCACTTT. Protein: CASSRRQGSNSPLHF.

The chain combines TRBV5-1 with TRBJ1-1; no definite D call. Germline-derived CDR1 and CDR2 are SGHRS and YFSETQ. Trimming removed 5 bases at V and 4 bases at J, with 21 bases between. This CDR3 has 16 residues. The CDR3 sequence: CASRVGLNYRGTEAFF. CDR3 coding DNA: TGCGCCAGCAGGGTCGGGCTTAATTATAGAGGCACTGAAGCTTTCTTT.

V is TRBV18 and J is TRBJ2-5; 7 nucleotides agree with TRBD1. Germline V CDR1 and CDR2: KGHSH, LQKENI. After removal of 1 base from V and 5 bases from J, the junction contained 4 bases not matched to a gene. This CDR3 contains 14 residues. As DNA, the CDR3 is TGTGCCAGCTCACCACAGGGACAGCGGGAGACCCAGTACTTC. Its translation: CASSPQGQRETQYF.

The gene calls are TRBV11-2 and TRBJ2-1; D is unclear. Germline V lookup: CDR1 SGHAT, CDR2 FQNNGV. Trimming shortened V by 2 bases and J by 5 bases, and 4 bases separated the two germline ends. This CDR3 contains 12 residues. In nucleotides, the CDR3 is TGTGCCAGCAGCTTATACAACAATGAGCAGTTCTTC. Encoded protein: CASSLYNNEQFF.

On this clone itself: The identical CDR3 is also encoded by other nucleotide sequences in the sample. The chain employs TRBV18 and TRBJ1-4, with a possible D match to TRBD1 (5 bases). Germline CDR1 is KGHSH and CDR2 is LQKENI. The ends were cut back, 2 bases at V and 8 bases at J, with 15 bases in the middle. This CDR3 is built from 15 residues. The chain's CDR3 is CASSPGTGGGEKLFF. The DNA for the CDR3 is TGTGCCAGCTCACCAGGGACGGGCGGAGGGGAAAAACTGTTTTTT.

Note on this clone: The junction differs from germline at one of its ends, possibly a read error. The CDR3 sequence is CASSPSGTSNNEQFF. Written as DNA, the CDR3 is TGTGCCAGCAGCCCTAGCGGGACCTCCAACAATGAGCAGTTCTTC. The rearrangement links TRBV9 to TRBJ2-1; TRBD2 aligns across 9 bases. Germline values: CDR1 SGDLS, CDR2 YYNGEE. The CDR3 spans 15 residues.

This clone has only one observation. The same CDR3 also results from other DNA sequences found in this sample. V gene TRBV13 combines with J gene TRBJ2-7; TRBD1 might be the D (6 bases). Trimming took 0 bases from V and 2 from J, leaving 8 bases between them. The CDR3 covers 14 residues. Germline CDR1 PRHDT, CDR2 FYEKMQ (reference sequence). CDR3 loop: CASSLGQGPYEQYF. The CDR3 bases are TGTGCCAGCAGCTTAGGCCAGGGGCCCTACGAGCAGTACTTC.

This CDR3 is CACAVGRGNQPQHF. DNA for the CDR3: TGTGCCTGCGCCGTAGGTCGGGGAAATCAGCCCCAGCATTTT. The chain couples TRBV6-6 to TRBJ1-5; D remains unclear. Trimming removed 11 bases at V and 4 bases at J, with 18 bases between. Germline loops: CDR1 MNHNY, CDR2 SVGAGI (reference sequence). The CDR3 sequence is 14 residues long.

The chain recombines TRBV19 with TRBJ1-1; D is undetermined. Germline CDR1 and CDR2: LNHDA and SQIVND (reference sequence). The CDR3 runs to 15 residues. V lost 3 bases, J lost 1 base, and 12 bases lay in between. The CDR3 nucleotides are TGTGCCAGTAGTATCACCGACGGAGAGAACACTGAAGCTTTCTTT. Amino acid sequence: CASSITDGENTEAFF.

The rearrangement links TRBV4-3 to TRBJ2-7; tentatively, D is TRBD1 (5 bases). V was trimmed by 3 bases and J by 8 bases, leaving 20 bases between them. The CDR3 length is 15 residues. The V gene's germline CDR1 is LGHNA and CDR2 YSLEER. This CDR3 is CASSQGGSLGQKQYF. The CDR3 DNA follows: TGCGCCAGCAGCCAGGGTGGCTCGCTAGGACAAAAGCAGTACTTC.

The CDR3 DNA reads as TGCGCCAGTGCGAACTCCCGGGACAGGGTAACTGGAAACACCATATATTTT. It encodes CASANSRDRVTGNTIYF. V and J are TRBV10-2 and TRBJ1-3; 9 nucleotides match TRBD1. CDR3 length equals 17 residues. After removal of 9 bases from V and 2 bases from J, the junction contained 14 bases not matched to a gene. Germline CDR1 WSHSY, CDR2 SAAADI.

The rearrangement joins TRBV2 to TRBJ1-1, with D maybe TRBD1 (5 bases). The V end was cut by 6 bases, the J end by 5 bases, with 13 bases between. Germline values: CDR1 SNHLY, CDR2 FYNNEI. The CDR3 is 13 amino acids. CDR3 residues: CASRLQGGTEAFF. As DNA, the CDR3 is TGTGCCAGCAGACTCCAGGGCGGTACTGAAGCTTTCTTT.

This clone was seen a handful of times. The chain links TRBV5-5 to TRBJ2-2; a possible D gene is TRBD1 (6 bases). Deletions cut 4 bases from V and 9 bases from J, with 13 bases between. Per germline, CDR1 SGHKS and CDR2 YYEKEE (reference sequence). The CDR3 sequence is 13 residues long. The CDR3 reads CASSRGGGRELFF. For the CDR3, the DNA is TGTGCCAGCAGCAGGGGTGGGGGCCGGGAGCTGTTTTTT.

A note on this clone: This sample includes further DNA sequences coding for the same CDR3. The chain carries TRBV11-2 and TRBJ2-7, with a weak D call TRBD1 (5 bases). Germline V gene sequence: CDR1 SGHAT, CDR2 FQNNGV. Trimming pared 1 base from V and 2 bases from J, leaving 9 bases between. This CDR3 region has 14 residues. CDR3 DNA sequence: TGTGCCAGCAGCTTAGGGCAGGGTACCTACGAGCAGTACTTC. It codes for CASSLGQGTYEQYF.

On this clone itself: This specimen includes other DNA sequences encoding the same CDR3. The chain employs TRBV28 and TRBJ1-4, with 7 nucleotides matching TRBD1. The CDR3 runs to 14 residues. Unmatched junction bases numbered 8, after V lost 5 bases and J lost 8 bases. Germline V gene data show CDR1 as MDHEN and CDR2 as SYDVKM. CDR3 sequence: CASSPTGLREKLFF. The CDR3 bases are TGTGCCAGCAGTCCGACAGGGCTTCGGGAAAAACTGTTTTTT. The full variable domain, in which reference TRBV28 and TRBJ1-4 provide the parts outside the CDR3, is DVKVTQSSRYLVKRTGEKVFLECVQDMDHENMFWYRQDPGLGLRLIYFSYDVKMKEKGDIPEGYSVSREKKERFSLILESASTNQTSMYLCASSPTGLREKLFFGSGTQLSVL.

The chain uses TRBV19 and TRBJ2-1; the match to TRBD2 covers 7 bases. There are 13 residues in the CDR3. Trimming took 4 bases from V and 8 from J; bases not matched to a gene: 5. Germline-derived CDR1 and CDR2 are LNHDA and SQIVND (reference sequence). In DNA form, the CDR3 reads TGTGCCAGTAGTAGGGGGAGGGCCTATGAGCAGTTCTTC. It specifies CASSRGRAYEQFF.

The chain couples TRBV30 to TRBJ2-1; no clear D. The length of the CDR3 is 14 residues. Germline values: CDR1 GTSNPN, CDR2 SVGIG (reference sequence). V gave up 4 bases and J gave up 10 bases, with 20 bases separating them. In nucleotides, the CDR3 is TGTGCCTGGAACTTAGAACCGAACCGTTTGGAGCAGTTCTTC. The encoded protein is CAWNLEPNRLEQFF.

V gene TRBV6-4 combines with J gene TRBJ1-5, with D unclear. This CDR3 has 16 residues. V was cut by 4 bases and J by 7 bases, with 20 bases left in between. Germline CDR1 and CDR2: MRHNA and SNTAGT. CDR3 DNA: TGTGCCAGCAGTGTACAGAGGCATCACCTACGGCAGCCCCAGCATTTT. It is translated as CASSVQRHHLRQPQHF.

This chain joins TRBV19 and TRBJ1-2; unclear D gene. This CDR3 has 16 amino acids. Per the germline V gene, CDR1 is LNHDA and CDR2 is SQIVND (reference sequence). Deletions cut 1 base from V and 3 bases from J, with 15 bases between. For the CDR3, the DNA is TGTGCCAGTAGTATAGGCGGTACGAGGTATCACTATGGCTACACCTTC. Residues: CASSIGGTRYHYGYTF.

The genes are TRBV29-1 and TRBJ2-7; TRBD1 is a possible D gene (6 bases). Between the trimmed V and J ends, which lost 7 bases and 5 bases, there was a span of 18 bases. CDR3 length: 13 amino acids. Per germline, CDR1 SQVTM and CDR2 ANQGSEA. The CDR3 sequence: CSAYRDPGDEQYF. In DNA form, the CDR3 reads TGCAGCGCCTACAGGGACCCAGGGGACGAGCAGTACTTC.

The rearrangement uses TRBV11-3 and TRBJ1-1; tentatively, D is TRBD1 (5 bases). CDR1 and CDR2 (germline): SGHNT, YENEEA. Trimming removed 0 bases at V and 0 bases at J, with 8 bases between. There are 15 residues in the CDR3. The CDR3 DNA is TGTGCCAGCAGCTTAGAGGGGGACCTGAACACTGAAGCTTTCTTT. Translation: CASSLEGDLNTEAFF. Filled out from reference TRBV11-3 and TRBJ1-1, the complete variable domain reads EAGVVQSPRYKIIEKKQPVAFWCNPISGHNTLYWYLQNLGQGPELLIRYENEEAVDDSQLPKDRFSAERLKGVDSTLKIQPAELGDSAVYLCASSLEGDLNTEAFFGQGTRLTVV.

In nucleotides, the CDR3 is TGTGCCAGCGGCGGCCTATCAAACTCTGGGGCCAACGTCCTGACTTTC. It translates to CASGGLSNSGANVLTF. The gene calls are TRBV27 and TRBJ2-6; no definite D call. Trimming took 8 bases from V and 0 from J, leaving 14 bases between them. CDR1 and CDR2 (germline): MNHEY, SMNVEV (reference sequence). CDR3 length equals 16 residues.

This chain connects TRBV30 to TRBJ1-4; the D is unclear. Trimming cost V 3 bases and J 5 bases, with 4 bases left between them. The CDR3 sequence is 11 residues long. Germline V gene data show CDR1 as GTSNPN and CDR2 as SVGIG (reference sequence). This chain's CDR3 is CAWRRNEKLFF. In nucleotides, the CDR3 is TGTGCCTGGAGGAGGAATGAAAAACTGTTTTTT.

V gene TRBV6-1 combines with J gene TRBJ2-1, with a possible D match to TRBD1 (5 bases). This CDR3 comprises 15 residues. Trimming removed 3 bases from V and 5 bases from J, with 14 bases in between. The V gene's germline CDR1 is MNHNS and CDR2 SASEGT. The CDR3 region is CASSEYRTNDNEQFF. DNA for the CDR3: TGTGCCAGCAGTGAGTACAGGACGAACGACAATGAGCAGTTCTTC.

V usage is TRBV15 and J usage is TRBJ1-5; D might be TRBD1 (6 bases). Trimming took off 6 bases at V and 7 bases at J, with 16 bases between the two ends. The CDR3 runs 14 residues. The germline CDR1 and CDR2 sequences are LNHNV and YYDKDF (reference sequence). The CDR3 nucleotides read TGTGCCACCAGTGGTAGGGGGTCTCAACAGCCCCAGCATTTT. Amino acids: CATSGRGSQQPQHF.

This chain links TRBV5-1 with TRBJ2-7; D might be TRBD1 (5 bases). The V and J ends lost 0 bases and 0 bases respectively, with 10 bases between them. CDR1 and CDR2 (germline): SGHRS, YFSETQ. The CDR3 runs 15 residues. The CDR3 coding sequence is TGCGCCAGCAGCTTGGGGGCTGACAGCTCCTACGAGCAGTACTTC. Translation gives CASSLGADSSYEQYF.

The rearrangement uses TRBV6-5 and TRBJ2-3, with TRBD2 matching 9 bases. The CDR3 extends over 16 amino acids. Germline V gene sequence: CDR1 MNHEY, CDR2 SVGAGI. After removal of 4 bases from V and 0 bases from J, the junction contained 5 bases not matched to a gene. CDR3 sequence: CASSSSGTSSTDTQYF. The CDR3 region has the DNA TGTGCCAGCAGTTCCTCCGGGACTAGCAGCACAGATACGCAGTATTTT.